The 5 T cell receptor beta chains below all came from one sample that was sequenced in a study of control samples from healthy donors and cancer patients. Some clones are missing from TCRdb's copy, which holds only in-frame ones; the method was immunoSEQ multiplex PCR. Of some 130,000 clones in the sample, 75% to 95% were seen once. Input material: blood. The source is a man aged 18 to 35 in good health.

The rearrangement joins TRBV7-2 to TRBJ2-7, with D uncertain. Trimming took off 6 bases at V and 0 bases at J, with 9 bases between the two ends. Germline V gene data show CDR1 as SGHTA and CDR2 as FQGNSA. The CDR3 loop spans 13 amino acids. Here the CDR3 reads CASRAIVSYEQYF. Written as DNA, the CDR3 is TGTGCCAGCAGGGCAATAGTCTCCTACGAGCAGTACTTC.

The chain carries TRBV12-3 or TRBV12-4 and TRBJ2-1; D not resolved. The CDR3 is made up of 13 amino acids. Trimming pared 1 base from V and 4 bases from J, leaving 5 bases between. CDR3 DNA: TGTGCCAGCAGTTTAGGGCAGTACAATGAGCAGTTCTTC. It specifies CASSLGQYNEQFF.

J is TRBJ2-7 and V is TRBV12-1; TRBD1 was called by the table and not checked on the DNA. TRBV12-1 is reported as a pseudogene. The CDR3 is 16 amino acids. The CDR3: CASSFARDRGYYEQYF. In DNA, the CDR3 is TGTGCCAGCAGCTTTGCGCGGGACAGGGGCTATTACGAGCAGTACTTC.

This clone was picked up one time. V is TRBV5-1 and J is TRBJ2-1, with a possible D match to TRBD1 (6 bases). This CDR3 spans 16 amino acids. CDR1 is SGHRS, CDR2 YFSETQ, per germline. The V end was cut by 4 bases, the J end by 0 bases, with 14 bases between. CDR3 in amino acids: CASSLLDSGSYNEQFF. The DNA for the CDR3 is TGCGCCAGCAGCCTCCTGGACAGCGGCTCCTACAATGAGCAGTTCTTC.

The chain employs TRBV2 and TRBJ2-5, with no clear D. This CDR3 comprises 13 residues. Germline CDR1 is SNHLY and CDR2 is FYNNEI. The germline V and J ends were trimmed by 4 bases and 1 base, with 7 bases remaining between them. CDR3 sequence (DNA): TGTGCCAGCAGTGTGAGGAGCCAAGAGACCCAGTACTTC. Residues: CASSVRSQETQYF. The full variable domain, completed using reference TRBV2 and TRBJ2-5, is EPEVTQTPSHQVTQMGQEVILRCVPISNHLYFYWYRQILGQKVEFLVSFYNNEISEKSEIFDDQFSVERPDGSNFTLKIRSTKLEDSAMYFCASSVRSQETQYFGPGTRLLVL.